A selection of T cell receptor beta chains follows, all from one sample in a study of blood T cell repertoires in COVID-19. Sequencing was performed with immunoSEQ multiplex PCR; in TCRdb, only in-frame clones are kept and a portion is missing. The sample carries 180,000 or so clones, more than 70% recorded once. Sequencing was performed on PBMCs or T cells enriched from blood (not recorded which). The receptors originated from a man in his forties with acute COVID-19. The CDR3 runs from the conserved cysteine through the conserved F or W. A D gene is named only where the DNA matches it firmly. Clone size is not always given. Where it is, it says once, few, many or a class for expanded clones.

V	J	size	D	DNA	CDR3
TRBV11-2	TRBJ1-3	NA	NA	TGTGCCAGCAGCTTAGAGGTCCGCGACACCATATATTTT	CASSLEVRDTIYF
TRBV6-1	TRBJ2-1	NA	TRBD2	TGTGCCAGCAGTCAAGGTCCTAGCGGGAGGGACAATGAGCAGTTCTTC	CASSQGPSGRDNEQFF
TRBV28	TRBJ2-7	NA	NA	TGTGCCAGCACTACCCTCCAGCTAGCAGGCCACGAGCAGTACTTC	CASTTLQLAGHEQYF
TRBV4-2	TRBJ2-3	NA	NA	TGTGCCAGCAGCCAGGACGGGAGCCATAGCACAGATACGCAGTATTTT	CASSQDGSHSTDTQYF
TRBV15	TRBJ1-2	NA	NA	TGTGCCACCAGCAGAGTAGGGACACCTGTTAACTATGGCTACACCTTC	CATSRVGTPVNYGYTF
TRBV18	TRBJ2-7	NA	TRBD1	TGTGCCAGCTCACCGGCCGGGACAGGCTCCTACGAGCAGTACTTC	CASSPAGTGSYEQYF
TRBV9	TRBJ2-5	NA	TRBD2	TGTGCCAGCAGCGTAGCTACACGGGGAGGGAGGCAAGAGACCCAGTACTTC	CASSVATRGGRQETQYF
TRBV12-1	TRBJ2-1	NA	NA	TGTGCCAGCAGCCCTCTGGGTCCGAGGGTAGATGAGCAGTTCTTC	CASSPLGPRVDEQFF
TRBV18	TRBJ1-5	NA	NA	TGTGCCAGCTCACCTAAGGGGTGGTATAGCAATCAGCCCCAGCATTTT	CASSPKGWYSNQPQHF
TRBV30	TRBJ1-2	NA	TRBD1	TGTGCCTGGAGTGTAAAAGGGACAGGCTATGGCTACACCTTC	CAWSVKGTGYGYTF
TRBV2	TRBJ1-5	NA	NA	TGTGCCAGCAGGGATGGGGCAGGGGATGTGTATCAGCCCCAGCATTTT	CASRDGAGDVYQPQHF
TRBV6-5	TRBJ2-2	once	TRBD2	TGTGCCAGCAGTTTTTGGCGCGGGAGGGCTCGGGAGCTGTTTTTT	CASSFWRGRARELFF
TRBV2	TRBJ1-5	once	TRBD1	TGTGCCAGCAGGGGGGACAGCTACAATCAGCCCCAGCATTTT	CASRGDSYNQPQHF
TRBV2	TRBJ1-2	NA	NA	TGTGCCAGCCAGAAAAACGGGGGGGCCTATGGCTACACCTTC	CASQKNGGAYGYTF
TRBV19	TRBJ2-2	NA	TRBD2	TGTGCCAGTAGTACCACACGGACTAGCGGGAGCGGTACCGGGGAGCTGTTTTTT	CASSTTRTSGSGTGELFF
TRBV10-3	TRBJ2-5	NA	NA	TGTGCAGTCGGAGGGGACGGAGAGACCCAGTACTTC	CAVGGDGETQYF
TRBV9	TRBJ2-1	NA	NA	TGTGCCAGCAGCGTAGCTACGTTGGCGGGTCCACAGTTCTTC	CASSVATLAGPQFF
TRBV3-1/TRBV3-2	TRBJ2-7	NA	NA	TGTGCCAGCAGCCCGAGAACTTCCTACGAGCAGTACTTC	CASSPRTSYEQYF
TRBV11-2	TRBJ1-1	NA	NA	TGTGCCAGCAGCTTAGGAGTCGGGGGAGCTTTCTTT	CASSLGVGGAFF
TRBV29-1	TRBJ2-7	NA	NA	TGCAGCGTTCGCTCAGGGTTCGAGCAGTACTTC	CSVRSGFEQYF
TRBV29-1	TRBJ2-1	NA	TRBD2	TGCAGCGTTGATACCGGGACTAGCGCCCACAATGAGCAGTTCTTC	CSVDTGTSAHNEQFF
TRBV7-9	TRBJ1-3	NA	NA	TGTGCCAGCAGTCCACAAAACCCGATCCCCTCTGGAAACACCATATATTTT	CASSPQNPIPSGNTIYF
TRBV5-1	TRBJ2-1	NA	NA	TGCGCCAGCACCACTCACACGGGTGACAATGAGCAGTTCTTC	CASTTHTGDNEQFF
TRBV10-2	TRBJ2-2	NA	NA	TGCGCCAGCAGTTCCATCAGGGGAGTCGGGGAGCTGTTTTTT	CASSSIRGVGELFF
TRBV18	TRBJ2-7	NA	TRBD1	TGTGCCAGCTCACAGGACAGGTCCGAGCAGTACTTC	CASSQDRSEQYF
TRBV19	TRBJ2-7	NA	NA	TGTGCCAGTAGCATCTCACTGGGGGGTCACGAGCAGTACTTC	CASSISLGGHEQYF
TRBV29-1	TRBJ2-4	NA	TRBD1	TGCAGCGTTGAAGAAGACAGGGTAGCCAAAAACATTCAGTACTTC	CSVEEDRVAKNIQYF
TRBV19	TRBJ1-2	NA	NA	TGTGCTATTAGGACACCTCTTGGCTATGGCTACACCTTC	CAIRTPLGYGYTF
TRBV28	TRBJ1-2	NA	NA	TGTGCCAGCAATCAGGGGTCGGGGCAATATGGCTACACCTTC	CASNQGSGQYGYTF
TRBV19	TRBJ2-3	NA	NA	TGTGCCAGTAGTACTACGGGGGCAGATACGCAGTATTTT	CASSTTGADTQYF
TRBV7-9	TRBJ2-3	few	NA	TGTGCCAGCAGTCTGGGCGGGAAAGGGAATACGCAGTATTTT	CASSLGGKGNTQYF
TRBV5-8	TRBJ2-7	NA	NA	TGTGCCAGCAGCTTCAAAGGGGGGGACTACGAGCAGTACTTC	CASSFKGGDYEQYF
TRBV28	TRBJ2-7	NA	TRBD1	TGTGCCAGCAGTTCCACCGGACAGGGGGGGTACGAGCAGTACTTC	CASSSTGQGGYEQYF
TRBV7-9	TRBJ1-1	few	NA	TGTGCCAGCAGCTCACAGGGTGCAGCTTTCTTT	CASSSQGAAFF
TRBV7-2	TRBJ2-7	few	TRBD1	TGTGCCAGCAGCCCCGGACAGGGGGGAAAGCAGTACTTC	CASSPGQGGKQYF
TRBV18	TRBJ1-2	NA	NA	TGTGCCAGCTCACCGGCGGGGAACTATGGCTACACCTTC	CASSPAGNYGYTF
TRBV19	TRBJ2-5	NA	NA	TGTGCCAGTAGTAATAGAGGGACCCAGTACTTC	CASSNRGTQYF
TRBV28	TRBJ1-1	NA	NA	TGTGCCAGCAGGGTGACAGGCACGCTGAACACTGAAGCTTTCTTT	CASRVTGTLNTEAFF
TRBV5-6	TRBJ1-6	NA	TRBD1	TGTGCCAGCCAGGGGGGCAGCTATAATTCACCCCTCCACTTT	CASQGGSYNSPLHF
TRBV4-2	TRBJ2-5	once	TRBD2	TGTGCCAGCAGCCAAGAAACTAGCGTAGAGACCCAGTACTTC	CASSQETSVETQYF
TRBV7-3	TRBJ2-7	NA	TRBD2	TGTGCCAGCAGCGTACTAGCGGACCAGTCCTACGAGCAGTACTTC	CASSVLADQSYEQYF
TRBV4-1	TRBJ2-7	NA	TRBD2	TGCGCCAGCAGCCGGGCTAGCGGGAATACCTACGAGCAGTACTTC	CASSRASGNTYEQYF
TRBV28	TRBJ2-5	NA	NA	TGTGCCAGCAGCCGCCGGGGAGGTTTAGAGACCCAGTACTTC	CASSRRGGLETQYF
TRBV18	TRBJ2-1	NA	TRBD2	TGTGCCAGCTCACCACCGAGGATAGCGGGAAATAATGAGCAGTTCTTC	CASSPPRIAGNNEQFF
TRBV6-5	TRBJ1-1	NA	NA	TGTGCCACCAGGAGTGGTGCTGAAGCTTTCTTT	CATRSGAEAFF
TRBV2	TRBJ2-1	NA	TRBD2	TGTGCCAGCAGGTCCGGGACTAGCGTCCACAATGAGCAGTTCTTC	CASRSGTSVHNEQFF
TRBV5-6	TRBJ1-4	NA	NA	TGTGCCAGCAGCCTGCCCGGGAGGGGGAATGAAAAACTGTTTTTT	CASSLPGRGNEKLFF
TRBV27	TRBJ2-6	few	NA	TGTGCCACCGGCTCTAAGGGGTGGCCTGGGGCCAACGTCCTGACTTTC	CATGSKGWPGANVLTF
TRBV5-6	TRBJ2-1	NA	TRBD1	TGTGCCAGCAGCCTGGGACAGTACCACAATGAGCAGTTCTTC	CASSLGQYHNEQFF
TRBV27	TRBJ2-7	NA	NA	TGTGCCAGCAGTTTAACGGGAGTTCACGAGCAGTACTTC	CASSLTGVHEQYF